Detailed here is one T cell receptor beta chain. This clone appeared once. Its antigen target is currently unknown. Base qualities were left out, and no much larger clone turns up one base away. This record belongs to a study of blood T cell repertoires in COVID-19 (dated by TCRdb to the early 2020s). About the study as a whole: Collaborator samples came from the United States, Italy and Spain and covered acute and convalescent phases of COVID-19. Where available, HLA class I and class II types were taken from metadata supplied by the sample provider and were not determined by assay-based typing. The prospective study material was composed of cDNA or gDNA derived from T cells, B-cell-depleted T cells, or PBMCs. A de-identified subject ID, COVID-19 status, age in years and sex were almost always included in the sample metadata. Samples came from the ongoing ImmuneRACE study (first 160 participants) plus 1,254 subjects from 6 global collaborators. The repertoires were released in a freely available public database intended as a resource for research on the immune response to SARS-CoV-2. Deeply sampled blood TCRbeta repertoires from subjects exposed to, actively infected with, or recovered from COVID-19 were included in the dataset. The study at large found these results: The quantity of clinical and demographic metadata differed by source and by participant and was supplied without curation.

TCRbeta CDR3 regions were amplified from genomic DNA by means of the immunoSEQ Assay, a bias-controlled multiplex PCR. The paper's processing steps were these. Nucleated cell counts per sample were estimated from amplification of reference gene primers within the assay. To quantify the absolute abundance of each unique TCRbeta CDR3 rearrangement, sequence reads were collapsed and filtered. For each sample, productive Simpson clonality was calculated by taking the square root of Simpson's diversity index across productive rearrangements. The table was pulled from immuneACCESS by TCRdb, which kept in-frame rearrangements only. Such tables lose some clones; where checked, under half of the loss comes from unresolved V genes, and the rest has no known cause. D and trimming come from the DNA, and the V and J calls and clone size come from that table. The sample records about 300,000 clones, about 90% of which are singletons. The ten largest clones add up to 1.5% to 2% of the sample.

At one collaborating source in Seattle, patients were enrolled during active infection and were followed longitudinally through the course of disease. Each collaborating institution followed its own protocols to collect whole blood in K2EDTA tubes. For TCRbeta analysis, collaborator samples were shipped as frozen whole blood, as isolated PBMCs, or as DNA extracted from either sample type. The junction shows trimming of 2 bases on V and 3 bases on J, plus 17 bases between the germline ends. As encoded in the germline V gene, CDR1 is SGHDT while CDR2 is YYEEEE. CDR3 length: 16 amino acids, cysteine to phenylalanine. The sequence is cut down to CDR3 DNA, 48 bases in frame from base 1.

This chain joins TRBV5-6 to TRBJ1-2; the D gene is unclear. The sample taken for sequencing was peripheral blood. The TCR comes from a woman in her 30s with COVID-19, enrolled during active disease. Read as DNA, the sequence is TGTGCCAGCAGCTTCTTGCAGTATTTGTCCCACTATGGCTACACCTTC. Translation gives CASSFLQYLSHYGYTF.